The 25 T cell receptor beta chains below come from one sample, sequenced in a study of CD8+ T cells in alopecia areata. Extracted RNA was reverse transcribed, and the resulting cDNA served as sequencing template. Assay: immunoSEQ multiplex PCR; the TCRdb copy retains only in-frame clones and omits some. The table includes 200,000 or so clones, 58% detected once. Stated treatment: oral pan-JAK inhibitor, 5-10 mg twice daily. This sample comprised CD4+ T cells sorted from blood, obtained at week 24, from a patient treated with tofacitinib. These receptors came from a human donor with alopecia areata.

The chain couples TRBV15 to TRBJ2-1, with D uncertain. V was clipped by 0 bases and J by 0 bases, with 9 bases between them. Germline CDR1 reads LNHNV; CDR2 reads YYDKDF (reference sequence). The CDR3 has 16 amino acids. The CDR3: CATSRDDGFSYNEQFF. CDR3 DNA sequence: TGTGCCACCAGCAGAGATGACGGCTTCTCCTACAATGAGCAGTTCTTC.

J is TRBJ2-3 and V is TRBV2; D is unresolved. Germline CDR1 SNHLY, CDR2 FYNNEI. V dropped 2 bases and J dropped 0 bases, with 9 bases sitting between them. This CDR3 has 15 residues. The DNA for the CDR3 is TGTGCCAGCAGTGAAAATGGGGTGAGCACAGATACGCAGTATTTT. This gives the protein CASSENGVSTDTQYF.

V and J are TRBV5-4 and TRBJ2-7; 7 nucleotides line up with TRBD2. V dropped 1 base and J dropped 6; count of bases not matched to a gene: 7. This CDR3 contains 14 residues. CDR1 is SGHNT, CDR2 YYREEE, per germline (reference sequence). The CDR3 nucleotides are TGTGCCAGCAGCTTGAGGGAGGGGTTAGGCGAGCAGTACTTC. Translation gives CASSLREGLGEQYF.

This rearrangement joins TRBV25-1 to TRBJ2-7, with D unresolved. Trimming took off 4 bases at V and 2 bases at J, with 9 bases between the two ends. CDR3 length: 13 amino acids. Germline assignment: CDR1 MGHDK and CDR2 SYGVNS. CDR3 sequence reads: CASSAAGPYEQYF. DNA for the CDR3: TGTGCCAGCAGTGCCGCCGGCCCCTACGAGCAGTACTTC.

This chain uses TRBV7-9 with TRBJ2-5; 8 bases are shared with TRBD1. V trimming: 4 bases; J trimming: 6 bases; junction bases outside the gene matches: 7. The germline gives CDR1 SEHNR, CDR2 FQNEAQ (reference sequence). The CDR3 loop spans 14 amino acids. CDR3 region: CASSSPGQGQTQYF. CDR3 in DNA: TGTGCCAGCAGCTCCCCCGGACAGGGCCAGACCCAGTACTTC.

This chain uses TRBV2 with TRBJ1-2, with D unresolved. The CDR3 runs 13 residues. CDR1 and CDR2 from the germline V gene are SNHLY and FYNNEI. Trimming removed 3 bases from V and 6 bases from J, with 11 bases in between. The CDR3 DNA sequence: TGTGCCAGCAGTGAGGGCGGATGGGATGGCTACACCTTC. Translated, it gives CASSEGGWDGYTF.

Only a few counts were recorded for this clone. This rearrangement joins TRBV7-3 to TRBJ2-3, with a weak D call TRBD2 (5 bases). The germline V and J ends were trimmed by 0 bases and 5 bases, with 6 bases remaining between them. There are 13 residues in the CDR3. Germline CDR1 and CDR2: SGHTA and FQGTGA. DNA of the CDR3: TGTGCCAGCAGCTTAACTGGGAGAGATACGCAGTATTTT. Its translation is CASSLTGRDTQYF.

J is TRBJ1-4 and V is TRBV7-2; D uncertain. V was cut by 5 bases and J by 9 bases, with 13 bases left in between. The CDR3 covers 13 residues. Germline V CDR1 and CDR2: SGHTA, FQGNSA. CDR3 sequence (DNA): TGTGCCAGCAGCCTCCACACCGGACAAAAACTGTTTTTT. Translated: CASSLHTGQKLFF.

This sequence joins TRBV27 and TRBJ1-5; a possible D gene is TRBD1 (6 bases). Trimming took 5 bases from V and 6 from J, leaving 17 bases between them. Germline V gene data show CDR1 as MNHEY and CDR2 as SMNVEV (reference sequence). This CDR3 contains 15 residues. CDR3 region: CASSPRGALFQPQHF. CDR3 nucleotides: TGTGCCAGCAGTCCCCGGGGGGCGTTATTTCAGCCCCAGCATTTT.

This clone was seen only a few times. V gene TRBV6-5 combines with J gene TRBJ2-3, with 7 bases fitting TRBD1. Germline trimming cut 5 bases from V and 1 base from J; bases unmatched to any gene: 6. The CDR3 is made up of 15 amino acids. Germline CDR1 reads MNHEY; CDR2 reads SVGAGI. CDR3 DNA: TGTGCCAGCAGTCCCCACAGGGGACGCACAGATACGCAGTATTTT. It is translated as CASSPHRGRTDTQYF.

CDR3 bases: TGTGCCAGCAGCCTAAGACGGGACAGGGCTTACAATGAGCAGTTCTTC. It specifies CASSLRRDRAYNEQFF. This chain uses TRBV11-2 with TRBJ2-1; 9 bases agree with TRBD1. This CDR3 comprises 16 residues. V trimming: 5 bases; J trimming: 4 bases; junction bases outside the gene matches: 9. The germline V gene encodes CDR1 SGHAT and CDR2 FQNNGV.

V gene TRBV9 combines with J gene TRBJ2-7; 9 bases align to TRBD1. Trimming at V came to 3 bases and at J to 3 bases, leaving 4 bases not matched to a gene. CDR1 and CDR2 (germline): SGDLS, YYNGEE. The CDR3 length is 14 residues. Here the CDR3 reads CASSGTGAGYEQYF. The CDR3 DNA sequence: TGTGCCAGCAGCGGGACAGGGGCGGGCTACGAGCAGTACTTC.

The CDR3 is CASSLQNGRIQYF. CDR3 nucleotide sequence: TGTGCCAGCAGCTTACAGAATGGGCGCATTCAGTACTTC. The chain recombines TRBV7-9 with TRBJ2-4; D unclear. The CDR3 spans 13 residues. Germline-derived CDR1 and CDR2 are SEHNR and FQNEAQ (reference sequence). Trimming left V 2 bases short and J 9 bases short, with 11 bases between.

The V call is TRBV19, the J call TRBJ2-7; D not certain. CDR3 size: 14 residues. CDR1 is LNHDA and CDR2 is SQIVND in the germline V gene (reference sequence). V lost 5 bases and J lost 2, with 13 bases in between. CDR3 loop: CASSDPGRAYEQYF. CDR3 in DNA: TGTGCCAGTAGTGATCCAGGACGCGCCTACGAGCAGTACTTC.

This clone was found a few times. This chain links TRBV7-8 with TRBJ2-3; D might be TRBD1 or TRBD2, each matching 5 bases. This CDR3 contains 14 residues. V gave up 2 bases and J gave up 6 bases, with 12 bases separating them. Germline V gene sequence: CDR1 SGHVS, CDR2 FQNEAQ. The DNA of the CDR3 is TGTGCCAGCAGCTTATTCCCGGGGACGGATACGCAGTATTTT. It encodes CASSLFPGTDTQYF.

CDR3: CASTGDRSYGYTF. DNA for the CDR3: TGTGCCAGCACCGGGGACAGGAGCTATGGCTACACCTTC. V and J are TRBV6-1 and TRBJ1-2, with 8 bases matching TRBD1. Germline trimming cut 7 bases from V and 4 bases from J; bases unmatched to any gene: 5. The length of the CDR3 is 13 residues. Looked up from germline, CDR1 is MNHNS and CDR2 is SASEGT.

The genes are TRBV10-3 and TRBJ1-4; D remains unclear. V lost 2 bases to trimming and J lost 8 bases, with 12 bases between them. The CDR3 has 14 amino acids. The V gene's germline CDR1 is ENHRY and CDR2 SYGVKD. CDR3 DNA: TGTGCCATCAGTGAGGGGATGTCTGCGGAAAAACTGTTTTTT. It specifies CAISEGMSAEKLFF.

This chain connects TRBV10-3 to TRBJ2-7; no definite D call. Trimming pared 4 bases from V and 1 base from J, leaving 11 bases between. Germline V gives CDR1 ENHRY, CDR2 SYGVKD. The CDR3 contains 14 residues. CDR3 residues: CAISAPSLSYEQYF. Here the CDR3 DNA reads TGTGCCATCAGTGCGCCATCCCTATCCTACGAGCAGTACTTC.

The chain joins TRBV9 to TRBJ1-6; 9 bases fit TRBD1. CDR1 and CDR2 (germline): SGDLS, YYNGEE. The CDR3 runs to 16 residues. The J segment lost 7 bases and the V segment lost 3 bases, leaving 8 bases of the junction unmatched. CDR3 amino acids: CASSDRIGTGNSPLHF. CDR3 coding DNA: TGTGCCAGCAGCGACCGAATCGGGACAGGGAATTCACCCCTCCACTTT. Combining the CDR3 with reference TRBV9 and TRBJ1-6 gives the whole variable domain DSGVTQTPKHLITATGQRVTLRCSPRSGDLSVYWYQQSLDQGLQFLIQYYNGEERAKGNILERFSAQQFPDLHSELNLSSLELGDSALYFCASSDRIGTGNSPLHFGNGTRLTVT.

The chain joins TRBV28 to TRBJ2-5; D may be TRBD2 (5 bases). Trimming shortened V by 3 bases and J by 7 bases, and 12 bases separated the two germline ends. CDR1 is MDHEN, CDR2 SYDVKM, per germline. The CDR3 has 13 amino acids. As DNA, the CDR3 is TGTGCCAGCAGTTTCACCGGGGTAGGGACCCAGTACTTC. It encodes CASSFTGVGTQYF.

The genes are TRBV4-3 and TRBJ2-3; unclear D gene. This CDR3 is 14 amino acids long. V shed 0 bases and J shed 4 bases, with 8 bases lying between them. Looked up from germline, CDR1 is LGHNA and CDR2 is YSLEER. The CDR3 DNA reads TGCGCCAGCAGCCAAGAATCAACGGCAGATACGCAGTATTTT. The encoded protein is CASSQESTADTQYF.

The rearrangement uses TRBV9 and TRBJ2-1; 14 positions match TRBD2. CDR1 and CDR2 (germline): SGDLS, YYNGEE. The CDR3 contains 16 residues. The trim removed 0 bases at V and 8 bases at J, leaving 4 bases unmatched. The CDR3 protein is CASSVAGTSGSHEQFF. Written as DNA, the CDR3 is TGTGCCAGCAGCGTAGCTGGGACTAGCGGGAGCCATGAGCAGTTCTTC.

Worth noting for this clone: In the same sample, other DNA sequences code for this CDR3. The genes are TRBV5-4 and TRBJ1-1; D unresolved. V was pared by 0 bases and J by 1 base, with 7 bases between. The CDR3 has 14 residues. Germline CDR1 and CDR2: SGHNT and YYREEE (reference sequence). The CDR3 protein is CASSLVAGNTEAFF. CDR3 DNA sequence: TGTGCCAGCAGCTTGGTAGCCGGGAACACTGAAGCTTTCTTT.

The chain uses TRBV5-1 and TRBJ2-1, with 9 bases lining up with TRBD2. V was pared by 4 bases and J by 7 bases, with 9 bases of the junction left unmatched. The germline gives CDR1 SGHRS, CDR2 YFSETQ. The CDR3 length is 15 residues. Here the CDR3 reads CASSKAGGEWNEQFF. CDR3 DNA sequence: TGCGCCAGCAGCAAAGCGGGAGGAGAGTGGAATGAGCAGTTCTTC.

The V call is TRBV7-9, the J call TRBJ1-2, with D maybe TRBD1 (5 bases). Per germline, CDR1 SEHNR and CDR2 FQNEAQ (reference sequence). The CDR3 is 13 residues long. V was shortened by 1 base and J by 4 bases, with 7 bases between the two germline ends. CDR3 sequence: CASSLGGSYGYTF. As DNA, the CDR3 is TGTGCCAGCAGCTTAGGGGGCAGCTATGGCTACACCTTC.